This note documents a single TCR beta chain sequence. The data are from a study of blood T cell repertoires in COVID-19. On the study more broadly: Specimens from acute and convalescent COVID-19 originated in the United States, Italy and Spain. Sample material is recorded as cDNA or gDNA derived from T cells, B-cell-depleted T cells, or PBMCs.

V lost 1 base, J lost 6 bases, and 4 bases lay in between. Germline CDR1 is GTSNPN and CDR2 is SVGIG (reference sequence). This CDR3 contains 12 residues. Original handling: Estimated nucleated cell counts came from reference gene primer amplification. Data came from immunoSEQ multiplex PCR; TCRdb stores just in-frame clones and leaves some out. D and trimming come from the DNA, and the V and J calls and clone size come from that table. This repertoire shows 150,000 to 200,000 clones, 70% to 80% found once; its top ten account for about 9%. This chain links TRBV30 with TRBJ1-6, with D unclear. The sequencing input was peripheral blood. The sequence derives from a woman in her 50s with active or convalescent COVID-19. This chain's CDR3 is CAWSGRNSPLHF. DNA of the CDR3: TGTGCCTGGAGTGGTCGTAATTCACCCCTCCACTTT.